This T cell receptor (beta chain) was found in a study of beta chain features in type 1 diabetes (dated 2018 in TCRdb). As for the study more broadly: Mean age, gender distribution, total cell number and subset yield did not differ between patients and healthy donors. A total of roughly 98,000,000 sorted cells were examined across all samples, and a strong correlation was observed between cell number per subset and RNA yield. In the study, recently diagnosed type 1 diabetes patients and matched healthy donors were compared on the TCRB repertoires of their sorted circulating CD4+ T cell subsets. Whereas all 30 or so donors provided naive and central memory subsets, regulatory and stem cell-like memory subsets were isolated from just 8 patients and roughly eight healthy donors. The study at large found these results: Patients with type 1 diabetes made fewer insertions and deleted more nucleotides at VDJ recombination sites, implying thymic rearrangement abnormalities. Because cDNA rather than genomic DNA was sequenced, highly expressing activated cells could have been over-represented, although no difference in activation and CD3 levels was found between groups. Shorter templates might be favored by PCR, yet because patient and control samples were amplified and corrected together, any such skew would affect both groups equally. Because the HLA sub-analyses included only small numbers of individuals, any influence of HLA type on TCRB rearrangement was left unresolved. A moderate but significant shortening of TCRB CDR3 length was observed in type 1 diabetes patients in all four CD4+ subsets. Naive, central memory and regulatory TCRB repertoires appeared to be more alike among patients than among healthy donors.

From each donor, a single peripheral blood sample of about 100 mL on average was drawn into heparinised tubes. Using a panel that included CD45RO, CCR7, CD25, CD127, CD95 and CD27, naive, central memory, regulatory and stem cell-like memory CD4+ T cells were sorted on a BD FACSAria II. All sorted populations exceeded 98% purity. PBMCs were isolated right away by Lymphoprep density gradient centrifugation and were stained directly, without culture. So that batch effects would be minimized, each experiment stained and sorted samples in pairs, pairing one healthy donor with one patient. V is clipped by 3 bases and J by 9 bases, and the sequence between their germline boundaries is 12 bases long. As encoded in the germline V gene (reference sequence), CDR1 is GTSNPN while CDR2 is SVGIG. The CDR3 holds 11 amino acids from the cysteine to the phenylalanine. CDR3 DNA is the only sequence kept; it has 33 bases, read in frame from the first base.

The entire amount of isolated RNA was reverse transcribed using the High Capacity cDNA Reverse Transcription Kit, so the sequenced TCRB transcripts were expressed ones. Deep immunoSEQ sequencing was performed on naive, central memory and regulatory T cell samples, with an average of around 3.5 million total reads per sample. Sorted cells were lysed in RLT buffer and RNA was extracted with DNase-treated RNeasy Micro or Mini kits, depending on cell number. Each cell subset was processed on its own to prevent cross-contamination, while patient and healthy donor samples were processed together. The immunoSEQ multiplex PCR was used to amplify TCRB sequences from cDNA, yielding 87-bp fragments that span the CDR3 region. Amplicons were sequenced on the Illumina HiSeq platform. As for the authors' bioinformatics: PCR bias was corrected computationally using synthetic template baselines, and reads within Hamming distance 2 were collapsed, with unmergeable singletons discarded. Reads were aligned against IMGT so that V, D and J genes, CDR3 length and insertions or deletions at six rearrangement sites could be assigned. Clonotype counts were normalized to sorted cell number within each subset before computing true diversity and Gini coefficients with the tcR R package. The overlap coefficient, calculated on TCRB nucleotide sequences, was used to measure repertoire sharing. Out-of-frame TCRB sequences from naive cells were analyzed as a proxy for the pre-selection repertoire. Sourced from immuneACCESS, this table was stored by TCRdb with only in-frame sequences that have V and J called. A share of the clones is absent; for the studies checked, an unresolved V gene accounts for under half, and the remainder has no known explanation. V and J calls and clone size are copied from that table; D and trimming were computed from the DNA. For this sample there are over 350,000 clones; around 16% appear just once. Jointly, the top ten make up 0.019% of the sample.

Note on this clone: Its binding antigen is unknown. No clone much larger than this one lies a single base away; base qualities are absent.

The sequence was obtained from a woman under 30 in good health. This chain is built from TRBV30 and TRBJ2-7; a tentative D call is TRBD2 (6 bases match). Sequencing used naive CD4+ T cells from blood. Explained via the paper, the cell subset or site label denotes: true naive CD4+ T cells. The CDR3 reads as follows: CAWRREARQYF. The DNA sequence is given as TGTGCCTGGAGAAGGGAGGCGAGGCAGTACTTC. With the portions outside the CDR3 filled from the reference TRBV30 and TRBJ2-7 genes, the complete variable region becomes SQTIHQWPATLVQPVGSPLSLECTVEGTSNPNLYWYRQAAGRGLQLLFYSVGIGQISSEVPQNLSASRPQDRQFILSSKKLLLSDSGFYLCAWRREARQYFGPGTRLTVT.